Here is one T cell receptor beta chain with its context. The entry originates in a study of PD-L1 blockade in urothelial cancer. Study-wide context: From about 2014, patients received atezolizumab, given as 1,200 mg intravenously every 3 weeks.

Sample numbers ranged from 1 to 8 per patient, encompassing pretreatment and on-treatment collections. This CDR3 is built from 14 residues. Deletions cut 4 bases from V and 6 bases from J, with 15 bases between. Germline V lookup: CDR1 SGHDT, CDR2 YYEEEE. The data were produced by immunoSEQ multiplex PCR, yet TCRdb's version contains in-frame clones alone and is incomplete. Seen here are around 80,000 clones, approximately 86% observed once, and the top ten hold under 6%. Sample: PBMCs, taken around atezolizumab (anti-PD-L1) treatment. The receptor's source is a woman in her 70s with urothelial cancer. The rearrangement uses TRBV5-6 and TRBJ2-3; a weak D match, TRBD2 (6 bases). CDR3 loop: CASSGGTTDDTQYF. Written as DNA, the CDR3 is TGTGCCAGCAGCGGAGGGACCACCGACGATACGCAGTATTTT.